These T cell receptor beta chains were read from a single sample in a study of CD8+ T cells in alopecia areata. Sequenced by immunoSEQ multiplex PCR; TCRdb stores in-frame clones only, minus some. Of about 180,000 clones in the sample, 53% were seen once. The sample consisted of CD8+ T cells sorted from blood, taken at week 24, from a patient treated with tofacitinib. These receptors were collected from a human donor with alopecia areata. Each CDR3 is given with its conserved first and last residue. The D gene is left open where the match is weak. Size values are once, few and many counts, or a class for expanded clones, and some rows have none.

V gene,clone size,J gene,D gene,CDR3 DNA,CDR3 protein
TRBV29-1,.,TRBJ2-3,.,TGCAGCGTTGAAGCGGAAAGCACAGATACGCAGTATTTT,CSVEAESTDTQYF
TRBV29-1,few,TRBJ1-2,TRBD1,TGCAGCGACTTAGACAGGGAACATGGCTACACCTTC,CSDLDREHGYTF
TRBV7-8,.,TRBJ2-3,.,TGTGCCAGCAGCATGGGACTGGATACGCAGTATTTT,CASSMGLDTQYF
TRBV13,.,TRBJ1-1,.,TGTGCCAGCGCACTCGGCACTGAAGCTTTCTTT,CASALGTEAFF
TRBV6-4,.,TRBJ2-1,.,TGTGCCAGCAGTGCGGGGCGGGGTACCTACAATGAGCAGTTCTTC,CASSAGRGTYNEQFF
TRBV19,.,TRBJ2-7,.,TGTGCCAGTAGTACCACCGGCAAGAACGAGCAGTACTTC,CASSTTGKNEQYF
TRBV15,.,TRBJ1-2,.,TGTGCCACCAGCGGGGGATCCAGCGGCTACACCTTC,CATSGGSSGYTF
TRBV19,medium-sized,TRBJ2-4,TRBD2,TGTGCCAGTAGTATAGGACTAGCGGGGTCAGACATTCAGTACTTC,CASSIGLAGSDIQYF
TRBV10-3,.,TRBJ1-5,.,TGTGCCACCAAGGGTGATTATAGCAATCAGCCCCAGCATTTT,CATKGDYSNQPQHF
TRBV29-1,.,TRBJ2-2,.,TGCAGCGTTGAAGCCCCGGACAGCCCGAACACCGGGGAGCTGTTTTTT,CSVEAPDSPNTGELFF
TRBV5-6,once,TRBJ2-1,.,TGTGCCAGCAGTTACGGAAACAATGAGCAGTTCTTC,CASSYGNNEQFF
TRBV15,few,TRBJ2-1,TRBD2,TGTGCCACCAGCGCGGGACTAGCGGGGGGTTATGAGCAGTTCTTC,CATSAGLAGGYEQFF
TRBV7-9,few,TRBJ1-4,TRBD1,TGTGCCAGCAGCGGGACAGGGGTTGAAAAACTGTTTTTT,CASSGTGVEKLFF
TRBV10-3,.,TRBJ2-1,TRBD2,TGTGCCATCAGCCCCGGGACTAGCGGTTACAATGAGCAGTTCTTC,CAISPGTSGYNEQFF
TRBV29-1,.,TRBJ2-1,TRBD2,TGCAGCGTCCCGACCTTGGCGGGGGAAGGCAATGAGCAGTTCTTC,CSVPTLAGEGNEQFF
TRBV19,.,TRBJ1-5,.,TGTGCCAGTAGTAATTCCGGGTTGGATCAGCCCCAGCATTTT,CASSNSGLDQPQHF
TRBV29-1,few,TRBJ2-7,TRBD2,TGCAGCGTTGAATATTCCCAGCGGGGGAACGAGCAGTACTTC,CSVEYSQRGNEQYF
TRBV19,.,TRBJ1-2,TRBD1,TGTGCCAGTAGTAATACTCACAGGGGGAACGGCTACACCTTC,CASSNTHRGNGYTF
TRBV6-5,.,TRBJ2-5,.,TGTGCCAGCAGTTACGGCGCGTCGGAGACCCAGTACTTC,CASSYGASETQYF
TRBV5-6,.,TRBJ2-2,.,TGTGCCAGCAGCTTTTCGGGGGAGCTGTTTTTT,CASSFSGELFF
TRBV7-2,.,TRBJ2-5,TRBD1,TGTGCCAGCAGCCGGGACAGCCAAGAGACCCAGTACTTC,CASSRDSQETQYF
TRBV25-1,.,TRBJ2-7,.,TGTGCCAGCAGTGAACGGAGGCACATAAACGAGCAGTACTTC,CASSERRHINEQYF
TRBV6-5,.,TRBJ2-2,.,TGTGCCAGCAGTTACGATCCAGGGGACCCCACCGGGGAGCTGTTTTTT,CASSYDPGDPTGELFF
TRBV27,few,TRBJ2-1,TRBD2,TGTGCCAGCAGTTTACCCTTACTAGCGGGGTTTCGCAATGAGCAGTTCTTC,CASSLPLLAGFRNEQFF
TRBV7-2,once,TRBJ2-5,.,TGTGCCAGCCGTAAAGATTACCCCAGGGGACAAGAGACCCAGTACTTC,CASRKDYPRGQETQYF
TRBV15,.,TRBJ1-1,TRBD1,TGTGCCACCAGCAGACATCGACAGGGGACTGAAGCTTTCTTT,CATSRHRQGTEAFF
TRBV4-2,.,TRBJ2-1,.,TGTGCCAGCAGCCCAGGGCTTGAGCAGTTCTTC,CASSPGLEQFF
TRBV7-9,few,TRBJ1-6,.,TGTGCCAGCAGCTTCGAGAATTCACCCCTCCACTTT,CASSFENSPLHF
TRBV29-1,.,TRBJ1-2,TRBD1,TGCAGCGCCCCGGACAGGGAATCATATAACTATGGCTACACCTTC,CSAPDRESYNYGYTF
TRBV5-4,.,TRBJ2-3,.,TGTGCCAGCAGCTTGCGGGGGGCTGTAGATACGCAGTATTTT,CASSLRGAVDTQYF
TRBV30,.,TRBJ2-2,.,TGTGCCTGGAGTGTACCCCCCGGGGAGCTGTTTTTT,CAWSVPPGELFF
TRBV9,.,TRBJ2-1,.,TGTGCCAGCAGCGTAGGGACGGGAATATACAATGAGCAGTTCTTC,CASSVGTGIYNEQFF
TRBV9,.,TRBJ1-2,TRBD1,TGTGCCAGCAGCGTAGGAACAGTACAGGGGTATGGCTACACCTTC,CASSVGTVQGYGYTF
TRBV2,.,TRBJ1-2,.,TGTGCCAGCAGTGACTATGGCTACACCTTC,CASSDYGYTF
TRBV25-1,few,TRBJ1-6,TRBD1,TGTGCCAGCAGTGGACAGGGCCATTCACCCCTCCACTTT,CASSGQGHSPLHF